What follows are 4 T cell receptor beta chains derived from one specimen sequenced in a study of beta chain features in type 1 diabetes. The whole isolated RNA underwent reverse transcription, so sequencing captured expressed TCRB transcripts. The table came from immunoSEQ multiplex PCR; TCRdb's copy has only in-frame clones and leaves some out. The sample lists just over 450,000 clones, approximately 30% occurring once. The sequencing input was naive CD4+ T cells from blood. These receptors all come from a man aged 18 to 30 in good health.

The chain's CDR3 is CASSPPRSYNEQFF. The CDR3 DNA sequence: TGTGCCAGCTCACCACCCCGCTCCTACAATGAGCAGTTCTTC. The rearrangement joins TRBV18 to TRBJ2-1; D uncertain. This CDR3 has 14 residues. Germline CDR1 and CDR2: KGHSH and LQKENI. The V and J ends lost 0 bases and 0 bases respectively, with 3 bases between them.

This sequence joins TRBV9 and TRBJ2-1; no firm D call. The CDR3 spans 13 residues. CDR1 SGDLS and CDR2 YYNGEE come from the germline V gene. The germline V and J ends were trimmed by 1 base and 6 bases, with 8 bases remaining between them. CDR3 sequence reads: CASSVQTTNEQFF. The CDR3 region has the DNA TGTGCCAGCAGCGTACAAACCACCAATGAGCAGTTCTTC.

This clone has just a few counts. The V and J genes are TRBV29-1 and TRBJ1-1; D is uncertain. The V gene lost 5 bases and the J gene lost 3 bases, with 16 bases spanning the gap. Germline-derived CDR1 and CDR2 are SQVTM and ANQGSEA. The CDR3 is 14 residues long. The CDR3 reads CSVFLPRRYTEAFF. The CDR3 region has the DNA TGCAGCGTTTTCCTTCCCCGGAGGTACACTGAAGCTTTCTTT.

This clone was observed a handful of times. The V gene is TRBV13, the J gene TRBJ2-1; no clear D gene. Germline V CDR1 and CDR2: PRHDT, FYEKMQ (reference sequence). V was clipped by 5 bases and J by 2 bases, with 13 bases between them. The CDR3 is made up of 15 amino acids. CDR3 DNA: TGTGCCAGCAGCGTCCTCACTGTTGCCTACAATGAGCAGTTCTTC. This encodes CASSVLTVAYNEQFF.